Described below is a single T cell receptor (beta chain) sequence and its context. What it binds is not known. Second doses were pooled across both intervals (about 4 or about 12 weeks). The sample comes from a study of T cell responses to AZD1222 COVID-19 vaccine. Study conclusions and caveats: Among AZD1222 vaccinees, only 5 to 7 were seropositive at baseline. Among the donors, most were white British and more were female, and clonal diversity was possibly underestimated. Vaccine-associated CD4 TCRs spanned spike, dominant at 160-218 and 743-854.

Repertoires were generated with immunoSEQ multiplex PCR, while TCRdb's copy carries only in-frame clones and drops some. The sample has around 140,000 clones, around nine tenths seen once. Germline values: CDR1 GTSNPN, CDR2 SVGIG (reference sequence). This CDR3 comprises 14 residues. J lost 2 bases, V lost 4 bases, and 5 bases had no gene match. The source material was peripheral blood, sampled 28 days after the second AZD1222 dose. The rearrangement uses TRBV30 and TRBJ1-3; TRBD1 aligns across 7 bases. The source of this sequence is an adult who received the AZD1222 COVID-19 vaccine. The CDR3 here is CAWIGQGAGNTIYF. CDR3 DNA sequence: TGTGCCTGGATCGGCCAGGGGGCTGGAAACACCATATATTTT.